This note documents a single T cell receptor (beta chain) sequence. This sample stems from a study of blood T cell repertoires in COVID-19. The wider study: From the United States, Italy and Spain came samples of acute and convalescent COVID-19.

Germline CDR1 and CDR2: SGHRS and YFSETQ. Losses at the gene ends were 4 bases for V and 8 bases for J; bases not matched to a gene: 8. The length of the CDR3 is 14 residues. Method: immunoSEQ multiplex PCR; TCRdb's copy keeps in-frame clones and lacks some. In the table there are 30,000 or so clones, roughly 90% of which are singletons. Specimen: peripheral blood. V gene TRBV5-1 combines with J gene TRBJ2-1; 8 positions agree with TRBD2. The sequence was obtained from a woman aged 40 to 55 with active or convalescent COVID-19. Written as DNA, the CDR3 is TGCGCCAGCAGCCCCGGGGGGGCGCGAGATGAGCAGTTCTTC. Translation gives CASSPGGARDEQFF. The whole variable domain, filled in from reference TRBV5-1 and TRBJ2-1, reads KAGVTQTPRYLIKTRGQQVTLSCSPISGHRSVSWYQQTPGQGLQFLFEYFSETQRNKGNFPGRFSGRQFSNSRSEMNVSTLELGDSALYLCASSPGGARDEQFFGPGTRLTVL.